Below, one T cell receptor (beta chain) is given with its context. The sample is drawn from a study of identical twins. Germline CDR1 is WNHNN and CDR2 is SYGVQD (reference sequence). Trimming pared 3 bases from V and 1 base from J, leaving 6 bases between. The CDR3 sequence is 13 residues long. The authors used template switching to add a universal primer site and gave cDNA unique molecular identifiers. A single record per CDR3 protein comes from TCRdb applying MiXCR to the 5' RACE reads. The sample consists of some 630,000 distinct CDR3 sequences, under 8.5% of them appearing once. These sequences were also reported in another study, on yellow fever vaccine responses in identical twins.

The receptor's source is a woman aged 18-29 years in good health. Specimen: PBMCs. V and J are TRBV10-1 and TRBJ2-5; unclear D gene. CDR3 region: CASSDWTQETQYF. DNA for the CDR3: TGCGCCAGCAGTGATTGGACCCAAGAGACCCAGTACTTC.